This T cell receptor beta chain was captured by sequencing in a study of cytomegalovirus exposure and HLA in healthy donors. For the study at large: In terms of ancestry, the Caucasian-associated cluster contained roughly 81% of the roughly 360 genotyped donors.

Overall study results and limits: Published work reported that the classifier diagnosed cytomegalovirus status with high specificity and sensitivity.

The PCR employed 60 Vbeta primers together with 13 Jbeta primers. Clones were read by immunoSEQ multiplex PCR, and TCRdb kept only the in-frame ones, dropping some. The repertoire holds approximately 100,000 clones, with more than 65% as singletons. V shed 1 base and J 1 base; nucleotides not matched to a gene: 6. The CDR3 is made up of 17 amino acids. Germline V gives CDR1 MNHEY, CDR2 SMNVEV (reference sequence). A note on this clone: The antigen is undetermined.

Healthy people donating bone marrow made up the donors. The specimen was PBMCs. The chain couples TRBV27 to TRBJ2-2; 7 nucleotides line up with TRBD2. This receptor was obtained from a woman aged 18-30 years in good health and CMV-seronegative. The CDR3 loop is CASSLLGGGMNTGELFF. In nucleotides, the CDR3 is TGTGCCAGCAGTTTATTGGGGGGAGGGATGAACACCGGGGAGCTGTTTTTT.